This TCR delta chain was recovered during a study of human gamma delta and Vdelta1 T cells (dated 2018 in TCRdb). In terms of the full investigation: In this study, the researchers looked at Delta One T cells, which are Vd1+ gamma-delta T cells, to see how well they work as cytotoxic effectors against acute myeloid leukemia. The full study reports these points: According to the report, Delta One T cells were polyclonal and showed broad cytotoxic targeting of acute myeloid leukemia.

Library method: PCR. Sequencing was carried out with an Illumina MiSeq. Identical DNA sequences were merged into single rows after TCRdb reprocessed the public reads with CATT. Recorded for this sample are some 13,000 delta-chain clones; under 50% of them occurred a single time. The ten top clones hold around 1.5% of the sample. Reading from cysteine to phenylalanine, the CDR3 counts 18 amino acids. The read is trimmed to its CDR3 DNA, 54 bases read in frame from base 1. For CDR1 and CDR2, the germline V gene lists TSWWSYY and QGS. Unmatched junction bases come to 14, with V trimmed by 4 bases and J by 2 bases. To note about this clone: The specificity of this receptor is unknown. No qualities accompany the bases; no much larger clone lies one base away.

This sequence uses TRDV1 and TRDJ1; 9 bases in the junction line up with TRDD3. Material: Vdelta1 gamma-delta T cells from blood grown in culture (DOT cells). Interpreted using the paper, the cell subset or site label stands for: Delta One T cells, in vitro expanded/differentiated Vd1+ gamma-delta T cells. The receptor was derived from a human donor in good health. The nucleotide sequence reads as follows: TGTGCTCTTGGGGCATACTATGGGTTGCTGGGGGATACCGATAAACTCATCTTT. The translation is CALGAYYGLLGDTDKLIF.